These T cell receptor beta chains were read from a single sample in a study of T cells in Graves' hyperthyroidism and ophthalmopathy. MiXCR, applied by TCRdb to the multiplex PCR reads, yields one record per CDR3 protein. The profile shows nearly 250,000 distinct CDR3 sequences, around 26% of them singletons. The sample taken for sequencing was blood. The receptor source for this set is a middle-aged woman with Graves' ophthalmopathy. Each CDR3 is given without its conserved first and last residue.

j_call v_call cdr3_aa
TRBJ2-5 TRBV6-1 ASSAGTPGTGKRTQY
TRBJ2-3 TRBV27 ASSLWGGAGDTQY
TRBJ1-1 TRBV12-3/TRBV12-4 ASIGPMGTEAF
TRBJ2-7 TRBV28 ASSPRGHNYEQY
TRBJ2-7 TRBV5-1 ASSFAGGDEQY
TRBJ2-7 TRBV30 AWSVRRDEQY
TRBJ2-5 TRBV28 ASSSGGLAARETQY
TRBJ2-7 TRBV11-2 ASTLTSSYEQY
TRBJ1-1 TRBV6-1 ASSELPGSTEAF
TRBJ1-1 TRBV6-2/TRBV6-3 ASSEILLDTEAF
TRBJ2-7 TRBV20-1 SARESGQGFGEQY
TRBJ2-5 TRBV3-1 ASSPYGGEETQY
TRBJ1-6 TRBV6-2/TRBV6-3 ASSYSSGSLFSHGNNSPLH
TRBJ1-2 TRBV4-1 ASSQGVGQPGAYGYT
TRBJ2-7 TRBV6-2/TRBV6-3 ASTKNGLAGSISYEQY
TRBJ1-1 TRBV6-2/TRBV6-3 ASSSRWRSTEAF
TRBJ2-7 TRBV27 ASSLKASYEQY
TRBJ2-3 TRBV20-1 SARDWTGRRDTQY
TRBJ2-5 TRBV11-1 ASSPDRRGQETQY
TRBJ2-2 TRBV24-1 ATSELGLNTGELF
TRBJ1-3 TRBV6-5 ASSYSMAGGNTIY
TRBJ2-2 TRBV12-3/TRBV12-4 ASSSSGATGELF
TRBJ2-7 TRBV28 ASSTVGYEQY
TRBJ1-5 TRBV5-1 ASSLNGNLGQPQH
TRBJ1-1 TRBV4-2 ASSPRTGDRTEAF
TRBJ1-1 TRBV12-3/TRBV12-4 ASISGAIMNTEAF
TRBJ2-5 TRBV7-2 ASSFSGMGETQY
TRBJ2-5 TRBV6-1 ASSVDRVAGTQY
TRBJ2-7 TRBV6-2/TRBV6-3 ASSRTGADYEQY
TRBJ2-7 TRBV12-3/TRBV12-4 ASRRDSYEQY
TRBJ1-3 TRBV5-1 ASSPRDRDGNTIY
TRBJ2-7 TRBV6-2/TRBV6-3 ASSFERRERYEQY
TRBJ1-1 TRBV13 ASSYTGGKATEAF
TRBJ2-2 TRBV20-1 SARALRSGELF
TRBJ1-5 TRBV19 ANSRGGGRGQPQH
TRBJ1-3 TRBV6-5 ASSYSRNSGNTIY
TRBJ1-5 TRBV10-3 ASKDPALPQH
TRBJ2-5 TRBV11-2 ASSSGLIQETQY
TRBJ1-5 TRBV20-1 SARWSSNQPQH
TRBJ1-2 TRBV30 AWSQRGYGYT
TRBJ2-7 TRBV18 ASSPSGTSGIREQY
TRBJ1-5 TRBV19 ASSRRQEAQPQH
TRBJ2-2 TRBV29-1 SAGGQTNTRELF
TRBJ2-5 TRBV5-1 ASSLEKGRAETQY
TRBJ2-2 TRBV6-2/TRBV6-3 ASRLTSGTGELF
TRBJ2-7 TRBV12-3/TRBV12-4 ASRPGPAYEQY
TRBJ2-7 TRBV13 ASSSTGEGYEQY
TRBJ1-1 TRBV28 ASSPAGGGHTEAF
TRBJ2-6 TRBV28 ASSVISGANVLT
TRBJ2-7 TRBV5-4 ASSIGGRYEQY
TRBJ2-7 TRBV6-5 ASSPRLAGAEQY
TRBJ1-1 TRBV12-3/TRBV12-4 ASSFNPTRAF
TRBJ1-1 TRBV7-2 ASSLDRSGTEAF
TRBJ2-2 TRBV6-5 ASSFKTGGELF
TRBJ2-5 TRBV4-2 ASSQGAVQETQY